This T cell receptor beta chain was profiled in a study of blood T cell repertoires in COVID-19. Overall study: Samples representing acute and convalescent COVID-19 were sourced from the United States, Italy and Spain. T cells, B-cell-depleted T cells, or PBMCs supplied cDNA or gDNA.

Authors' processing steps: Amplified reference gene primers provided the basis for estimating nucleated cell counts. Some clones are missing from TCRdb's copy, which holds only in-frame ones; the method was immunoSEQ multiplex PCR. That table furnishes V, J and clone size, whereas the DNA furnished D and trimming. This repertoire shows about 150,000 clones, roughly nine tenths found once; its top ten account for approximately 2.4%. The germline gives CDR1 SGHAT, CDR2 FQNNGV. There are 14 residues in the CDR3. Trimming cost V 5 bases and J 2 bases, with 10 bases left between them. This TCR came from a woman between 70 and 85 years old with acute or convalescent COVID-19. The chain couples TRBV11-2 to TRBJ1-3; TRBD1 is a possible D gene (6 bases). Material for sequencing was peripheral blood. The CDR3 here is CASSPDRTGNTIYF. The CDR3 DNA reads TGTGCCAGCAGCCCGGACAGAACTGGAAACACCATATATTTT.